Listed below are T cell receptor beta chains from one sample, sequenced in a study of T-cell reconstitution after alpha-beta-depleted transplantation in children. TCRdb analysed the PCR reads with MiXCR anew, one entry per CDR3 protein. The sample contains about 97,000 distinct CDR3 sequences, 4.5% to 7.5% of which appear only once. The source material was PBMCs, mostly from graft donor cells, sampled 60 days after TCRalphabeta/CD19-depleted stem cell transplant. The receptors stem from a female patient under 10 years old who had a stem cell transplant for Fanconi anemia, so the T cells may come from the graft donor. Each CDR3 is given with its conserved first and last residue. The D gene is left open where the match is weak. For some rows the clone size is stated as once, few or many, or as a class when expanded; others skip it.

>TRBD2|TRBV6-5|17|TRBJ2-3|many
CASSYGVSGRAPDTQYF
TGTGCCAGCAGTTACGGGGTGAGCGGGAGGGCCCCAGATACGCAGTATTTT
>NA|TRBV5-4|14|TRBJ1-3|many
CASSLSGDGNTIYF
TGTGCCAGCAGCTTGTCAGGGGACGGAAACACCATATATTTT
>NA|TRBV11-2|14|TRBJ2-7|many
CASSLRWAGYEQYF
TGTGCCAGCAGCTTAAGGTGGGCGGGCTACGAGCAGTACTTC
>NA|TRBV18|13|TRBJ2-3|many
CASSPPSTDTQYF
TGTGCCAGCTCACCACCGAGCACAGATACGCAGTATTTT
>NA|TRBV15|12|TRBJ1-5|many
CATSREFQPQHF
TGTGCCACCAGCAGAGAGTTCCAGCCCCAGCATTTT
>NA|TRBV10-2|15|TRBJ1-5|NA
CASSPAEGRGQPQHF
TGCGCCAGCAGCCCAGCGGAGGGAAGGGGTCAGCCCCAGCATTTT
>NA|TRBV24-1|12|TRBJ1-2|few
CATYEASYGYTF
TGTGCCACCTATGAGGCAAGCTATGGCTACACCTTC
>TRBD2|TRBV28|16|TRBJ2-5|few
CASSLYPGEGGETQYF
TGTGCCAGCAGTTTATACCCTGGGGAGGGAGGAGAGACCCAGTACTTC
>TRBD1|TRBV5-1|14|TRBJ1-2|many
CASSLGDRVYGYTF
TGCGCCAGCAGCTTGGGAGACAGGGTCTATGGCTACACCTTC
>NA|TRBV6-2/TRBV6-3|12|TRBJ2-2|many
CASSYTGLALFF
TGTGCCAGCAGTTACACAGGGCTTGCGCTGTTTTTT
>NA|TRBV15|16|TRBJ2-3|many
CATSRDLYREPDTQYF
TGTGCCACCAGCAGAGATCTTTACAGGGAGCCCGATACGCAGTATTTT
>NA|TRBV7-2|15|TRBJ2-1|many
CASSLAVGEYNEQFF
TGTGCCAGCAGCTTAGCGGTGGGCGAATACAATGAGCAGTTCTTC